This TCR beta chain was sequenced in a study of Graves' ophthalmopathy and Graves' hyperthyroidism. Hyperthyroidism cases were recent diagnoses of under 2 months' duration in people aged 18 to 65. The study excluded patients with other autoimmune diseases, uncontrolled infections, pregnancy or lactation. The CDR3 sequence is 14 residues long. V was shortened by 6 bases and J by 9 bases, with 23 bases between the two germline ends. CDR1 is DFQATT and CDR2 is SNEGSKA in the germline V gene (reference sequence). Amplification targeted the TCR beta CDR3 regions, with RNA transcripts as the source material. RT-PCR with HTBI primers came first, then second-round multiplex PCR. One entry per CDR3 protein results from TCRdb running MiXCR on the multiplex PCR reads. The sample comprises approximately 540,000 distinct CDR3 sequences, just under 40% of which are singletons, and roughly 4.5% rests with the top ten.

Sequenced material: peripheral blood or thyroid tissue (not recorded which). The genes are TRBV20-1 and TRBJ2-5; maybe TRBD1 (6 bases). This receptor was identified in an adult man with Graves' hyperthyroidism. This chain's CDR3 is CSAESRGSNQPQYF. For the CDR3, the DNA is TGCAGTGCCGAAAGCAGGGGAAGCAATCAGCCCCAGTACTTC.